Listed below are T cell receptor beta chains from one sample, sequenced in a study of blood T cell repertoires in COVID-19. Profiled with immunoSEQ multiplex PCR; TCRdb holds only in-frame clones, not every one. The sample lists under 100,000 clones; more than 70% were seen once. Sequenced sample: peripheral blood. The receptors derive from a human donor in a cohort sampled during active COVID-19. CDR3s include the opening cysteine and the closing phenylalanine or tryptophan. Each record gives: V gene, J gene, D gene, clone size, CDR3 DNA, CDR3 protein. D genes are given only for firm matches. A row's size may be missing; if present it is once, few, many or a size class.

>TRBV5-6|TRBJ1-2|TRBD1|few
TGTGCCAGCAGCCCGCCCAGGGGGGGCTACACCTTC
CASSPPRGGYTF
>TRBV5-1|TRBJ2-6|TRBD1|-
TGCGCCAGCAGCTTGACGGGACAGAGCTCTGGGGCCAACGTCCTGACTTTC
CASSLTGQSSGANVLTF
>TRBV6-5|TRBJ1-5|-|-
TGTGCCAGCAGTTATTGGGGCAGTGGGCAGCCCCAGCATTTT
CASSYWGSGQPQHF
>TRBV6-5|TRBJ2-2|-|-
TGTGCCAGCATCAATCCCCCCGGGGAGCTGTTTTTT
CASINPPGELFF
>TRBV14|TRBJ1-2|-|-
TGTGCCAGCAGCCAAGTCTCGTCACAGGGCTACACCTTC
CASSQVSSQGYTF
>TRBV6-6|TRBJ1-1|-|-
TGTGCCAGCACCCACGGGAGTGGCACTGAAGCTTTCTTT
CASTHGSGTEAFF
>TRBV6-1|TRBJ1-1|-|-
TGTGCCAGCAGTGACGGGGTAGGCACTGAAGCTTTCTTT
CASSDGVGTEAFF
>TRBV7-3|TRBJ2-5|TRBD2|-
TGTGCCAGCAGCTTAACTAGCGGGGGAGAGACCCAGTACTTC
CASSLTSGGETQYF
>TRBV30|TRBJ2-3|TRBD1|-
TGTGCCCGGACGGGACAGCGCACAGATACGCAGTATTTT
CARTGQRTDTQYF
>TRBV5-6|TRBJ2-3|TRBD2|-
TGTGCCAGCAGCACGGGACTAGCGGGGACCACAGATACGCAGTATTTT
CASSTGLAGTTDTQYF
>TRBV4-2|TRBJ1-3|-|-
TGTGCCAGCAGCCAAGATGACAGTTCCTCTGGAAACACCATATATTTT
CASSQDDSSSGNTIYF
>TRBV5-5|TRBJ2-7|-|-
TGTGCCAGCAGCCCGCTGAAGGGGTCCTACGAGCAGTACTTC
CASSPLKGSYEQYF
>TRBV14|TRBJ1-2|-|-
TGTGCCAGCAGCCAAGATTGGGGCAGCAACTATGGCTACACCTTC
CASSQDWGSNYGYTF
>TRBV9|TRBJ1-2|-|-
TGTGCCAGCAGCACCGATGCACGGAAGGGGAACTATGGCTACACCTTC
CASSTDARKGNYGYTF
>TRBV10-3|TRBJ2-3|TRBD1|-
TGTGCCATCAGTGGGACAGGGAAGGCAGATACGCAGTATTTT
CAISGTGKADTQYF
>TRBV15|TRBJ2-1|TRBD2|-
TGTGCCACCAGCAGGGGAAAAACTAGCGGGGATAGCAATGAGCAGTTCTTC
CATSRGKTSGDSNEQFF
>TRBV30|TRBJ2-3|-|once
TGTGCCTGGAGTCCAGCAGGCCACCCAACGGATACGCAGTATTTT
CAWSPAGHPTDTQYF
>TRBV5-1|TRBJ1-5|-|-
TGCGCCAGCAGCTTGAGCGGGATGGGTCAGCCCCAGCATTTT
CASSLSGMGQPQHF
>TRBV29-1|TRBJ2-1|TRBD2|once
TGCAGCGTTGTGTCGGGACTAGCGGAGAATGAGCAGTTCTTC
CSVVSGLAENEQFF
>TRBV27|TRBJ1-2|-|once
TGTGCCAGCAGGCGGGGCCCTAACTATGGCTACACCTTC
CASRRGPNYGYTF
>TRBV5-1|TRBJ1-1|-|once
TGCGCCAGCAGCTCGAACCCTCGGGTACCGAACACTGAAGCTTTCTTT
CASSSNPRVPNTEAFF
>TRBV6-5|TRBJ1-1|-|few
TGTGCCAGCAGAAGGGGGGGCGGATTGAACACTGAAGCTTTCTTT
CASRRGGGLNTEAFF
>TRBV20-1|TRBJ2-2|-|-
TGCAGTGCTAGTGACCAGGCGCACACCGGGGAGCTGTTTTTT
CSASDQAHTGELFF
>TRBV6-5|TRBJ1-2|-|-
TGTGCCAGCAGTTACCCCGGACAATCTGGCTACACCTTC
CASSYPGQSGYTF
>TRBV3-1/TRBV3-2|TRBJ2-7|-|-
TGTGCCAGCAGCCAAGCGTTGGGGGGTGGACAGGTCGGCTACGAGCAGTACTTC
CASSQALGGGQVGYEQYF
>TRBV10-3|TRBJ1-2|-|-
TGTGCCATGGGGGGGGGAATCGGCTACACCTTC
CAMGGGIGYTF
>TRBV9|TRBJ1-4|-|-
TGTGCCAGCAGCGTAGGACAGGATAATGAAAAACTGTTTTTT
CASSVGQDNEKLFF
>TRBV11-2|TRBJ2-7|TRBD1|-
TGTGCCAGCAGCACCGGGACAGACCTCTACGAGCAGTACTTC
CASSTGTDLYEQYF
>TRBV18|TRBJ2-7|TRBD1|-
TGTGCCAGCTCATTATACAGGGGCCCGACCTACGAGCAGTACTTC
CASSLYRGPTYEQYF
>TRBV3-1/TRBV3-2|TRBJ2-7|-|few
TGTGCCAGCAGCCAAGGGGGGCATCGGGAGCAGTACTTC
CASSQGGHREQYF
>TRBV2|TRBJ2-3|-|-
TGTGCCAGGCAGGCCACAACACCTCCAGATACGCAGTATTTT
CARQATTPPDTQYF
>TRBV7-9|TRBJ1-1|-|-
TGTGCCAGCAGCCCCGCGGGGCTGTCTGAAGCTTTCTTT
CASSPAGLSEAFF
>TRBV7-2|TRBJ2-7|TRBD1|-
TGTGCCAGCAGCTTTTCCACAGGGGGAAGGGCCGAGCAGTACTTC
CASSFSTGGRAEQYF
>TRBV15|TRBJ1-2|-|few
TGTGCCACCAGCAGAGATTTTCCGGGGAGCTATGGCTACACCTTC
CATSRDFPGSYGYTF
>TRBV12-3/TRBV12-4|TRBJ1-4|-|-
TGTGCCAGCAGTTCTTTCCATGAGTCCTCACTGTTTTTT
CASSSFHESSLFF
>TRBV7-9|TRBJ1-1|TRBD1|-
TGTGCCAGCAGCACACGACAGGGTTTGGCTGAAGCTTTCTTT
CASSTRQGLAEAFF
>TRBV5-1|TRBJ2-3|-|-
TGCGCCAGCAGCCCTACCGGGGATACGCAGTATTTT
CASSPTGDTQYF
>TRBV7-6|TRBJ2-1|TRBD1|-
TGTGCCAGCAGCCCGCGGACAGGGGCTCGGAATGAGCAGTTCTTC
CASSPRTGARNEQFF
>TRBV6-5|TRBJ2-2|-|-
TGTGCCAGCCACCACTGGGAGCTGTTTTTT
CASHHWELFF
>TRBV7-2|TRBJ2-7|TRBD2|-
TGTGCCAGCAGCGCATCACTAGCGGGGGGGCCTAACGAGCAGTACTTC
CASSASLAGGPNEQYF
>TRBV5-1|TRBJ1-1|-|-
TGCGCCAGCAGTCAAGAAGGCCGGGGGGACACTGAAGCTTTCTTT
CASSQEGRGDTEAFF
>TRBV5-6|TRBJ2-5|-|-
TGTGCCAGCAGCTCCTGGCGGGCCGCGGTACAAGAGACCCAGTACTTC
CASSSWRAAVQETQYF